Described below is a single TCR beta chain sequence and its context. The data derive from a study of regulatory T cells in long-lasting Graves disease. To make TCR beta libraries, researchers used iRepertoire HTBI primers and Arm-PCR of CDR3 regions. TCRdb ran MiXCR on the multiplex PCR reads and lists one entry per CDR3 protein. The table shows about 660,000 distinct CDR3 sequences, with approximately 31% occurring only once. The germline V and J ends were trimmed by 5 bases and 3 bases, with 10 bases remaining between them. The CDR3 is made up of 13 amino acids. The germline V gene encodes CDR1 LNHDA and CDR2 SQIVND (reference sequence). Time point in this sample: persistent/refractory GD, antithyroid drugs over 5 years with positive TRAb. Researchers made the TCR library from RNA that was extracted from PBMCs.

The material sequenced was peripheral blood mononuclear cells (PBMCs), taken when the disease was refractory, from a patient treated with antithyroid drugs. The receptor's source is a female donor with Graves disease. This chain uses TRBV19 with TRBJ1-2; the D is unclear. In DNA form, the CDR3 reads TGTGCCAGTAGTTCCCCGACGGACTATGGCTACACCTTC. Its translation: CASSSPTDYGYTF.